This T cell receptor beta chain emerged from a study of control samples from healthy donors and cancer patients. TCRdb's table, derived via immunoSEQ multiplex PCR, lists solely in-frame clones and lacks some. The data show 200,000 to 250,000 clones, 90% to 95% seen once. The TCR comes from a man in his fifties in good health. Sequenced: blood.

The CDR3 coding sequence is TGCGCCAGCACATATCCCGGGACAGGGAACACTGAAGCTTTCTTT. This encodes CASTYPGTGNTEAFF. This sequence joins TRBV5-1 and TRBJ1-1, with 8 bases fitting TRBD1. There are 15 residues in the CDR3. Germline lookup yields CDR1 SGHRS and CDR2 YFSETQ. J gave up 1 base and V 6 bases, and 8 bases lay outside the gene matches.